This TCR beta chain was documented in a study of cytomegalovirus exposure and HLA in healthy donors (dated by TCRdb to about 2017). In the study overall: In an earlier analysis of approximately 500 of the donors, about 270 Gb of sequence data and approximately 100 million unique TCR beta sequences from 180 million or so T cells were reported. An early release covering roughly 640 HLA-typed donors comprised about 300 gigabases of sequencing data and tens of millions of unique TCR sequences. Of the 350 to 450 genotyped donors, 81% fell in the genetic ancestry cluster associated with self-reported Caucasian donors. The study aimed to test whether cataloging public T cell receptors could reveal signatures of past pathogen exposure. Using immunosequencing, the study profiled T cell repertoires from around 680 subjects and related those repertoires to cytomegalovirus serostatus. A separate validation cohort of roughly 130 different subjects was used in addition to the approximately 640-subject first cohort. To predict cytomegalovirus infection status, the study combined high-throughput TCR immunosequencing, statistical association of individual TCRs with disease status, and machine learning. A later analysis re-analyzed previously published TCR beta repertoires from roughly 600 donors and added high-resolution HLA genotyping to study TCR occurrence patterns. The later analysis used no new phenotypic data to find candidate immune exposures, relying instead on TCR beta sequences and their occurrence across donors. An earlier analysis of some 500 of the donors used high-throughput TCR beta sequencing to judge whether each TCR beta V gene segment behaved as functional or pseudogenic. Donor age, sex, ethnicity and CMV serostatus were compiled alongside the repertoire data. In a later genetic analysis, genome-wide SNP genotypes for about three fifths of the roughly 670 donors were used, and that subset was treated as a discovery cohort. All discovery cohort repertoires had been generated on a single sequencing platform. HLA typing included class I and class II loci at four-digit resolution. Typing coverage differed by locus: A, B, C, DRB1 and DQB1 were typed in about 620-640 donors, DQA1 in about 550, DPA1 in nearly 610, and DPB1 in around 440. Several DR-DQ haplotypes were treated as single units for association and clustering because of strong linkage in the cohort. Across around 400 genotyped donors of the cohort, an average of approximately 240,000 unique TCR beta nucleotide sequences per donor were sequenced, and roughly 20% of those sequences were non-productive.

Turning to this clone: It lacks a known antigen. No base qualities exist here, and no much larger clone lies one base off it.

General findings and caveats noted by the study authors: Some IMGT-functional V segments, including TRBV6-2 and TRBV6-3, could not be told apart with the 87-base-pair reads, so those segments were excluded. A further reported finding was that TCR beta sequences accurately predicted the HLA-A and HLA-B alleles for most subjects in the first cohort. A later genetic analysis reported fewer N-insertions in productive TCRs among donors in an Asian-associated ancestry cluster than the 666-donor mean. HLA typing was unavailable for some donors at each locus, so association tests used only the typed subset. In a later genetic analysis, a missense DCLRE1C variant was associated with V-gene and J-gene trimming of TCR beta chains, and the association was replicated in an independent cohort. Roughly 17 rarely observed V segments, including chromosome 9 orphons, were excluded from the earlier analysis of almost 600 of the donors because counts were too low. Cytomegalovirus status was reported to be diagnosed by the classifier with high specificity and sensitivity in both the original and validation cohorts. In a later analysis, several top co-occurrence clusters were reported to appear linked to parvovirus B19, influenza, CMV and Epstein-Barr virus. Correlated functional status among segregating V segments might reflect linkage disequilibrium, but an unknown experimental factor could not be ruled out. The cohort was sequenced for TCR beta chains only, and without alpha or paired-chain data the features that could be detected were limited. In a later analysis, HLA-associated TCR beta chains showed more clonal expansion and lower generation probabilities than non-associated chains that were equally common. Across donors, most TCR sequences were observed very rarely, whereas some public TCRs were present in many individuals. According to a later analysis, most CMV-associated TCR beta chains appeared to be HLA-restricted, and the HLA associations seemed to be driven largely by CMV exposure. Presence/absence analyses assumed roughly uniform sequencing depth across donors, an assumption that may not hold. Specific HLA alleles were associated with 15,000 to 20,000 TCR beta sequences at a false discovery rate of 0.05 in a later analysis. A later analysis found that TCR association rates varied across HLA loci, with DRB1 alleles showing the most associated TCRs and HLA-C alleles the fewest. For the cohort, immune exposure information was limited to CMV serostatus. The sequencing pipeline was judged likely to have produced a cluster of highly shared sequence variants as a technical artifact. Broadly in line with IMGT annotations, most TCR beta V segments showed up in productive rearrangements about 87% or about 30% of the time in an earlier analysis of around 600 of the donors. In vitro tests confirmed that three of the cytomegalovirus-associated TCR beta chains recognize cytomegalovirus antigens. The authors suggested that the approach could potentially be extended to other disease states and immunological phenotypes. The study gave a list of some 150 TCR beta chains associated with cytomegalovirus. Assigning TCR associations to individual alleles was difficult when HLA alleles, especially DR and DQ, strongly co-occurred.

Receptors were amplified or captured by the immunoSEQ multiplex PCR assay. The multiplex PCR relied on a mix of 60 forward primers for TCR Vbeta segments and 13 reverse primers for TCR Jbeta segments. Amplification of the CDR3 region of rearranged TCR beta genes was performed with a multiplex PCR assay on genomic DNA. On the Illumina HiSeq System, the amplified TCR beta libraries were sequenced as 87-base-pair reads. The paper's processing steps were these. In a later analysis, 77 million or so unique TCR beta chains were counted across the approximately 670 repertoires, and roughly 11 million of these chains were shared by at least two donors. A nearest-neighbor algorithm error-corrected the raw reads and collapsed the reads into unique sequences, merging closely related sequences to remove PCR and sequencing errors. V, D and J gene segments were assigned by aligning CDR3 sequences to IMGT reference sequences. For a sequence to be retained, a match of at least six nucleotides to both a V gene segment and a J gene segment was required. A rearrangement was called productive if the CDR3 had no stop codons and remained in frame with V and J, and every other rearrangement was called non-productive. Following IMGT convention, CDR3 was defined as the stretch from the second conserved V-encoded cysteine up to the conserved J-encoded phenylalanine. In an earlier analysis of around 600 of the donors, sequences lacking an unambiguous match to a single V gene segment were excluded. In an earlier analysis of some 590 of the donors, a V segment was called functional when productive rearrangements were above 56.7%, and segregating when the standard deviation between donors exceeded 5%. A statistical classification framework was built for diagnosing cytomegalovirus status from the catalog of TCR beta chain sequences. A later analysis assigned V and J genes by comparing TCR nucleotide sequences with IMGT/GENE-DB human TR gene sequences. In a later analysis, CDR3 sequences and most-parsimonious VDJ recombination scenarios were assigned using the TCRdist pipeline. In a later analysis, each TCR beta chain was defined by its CDR3 amino acid sequence together with its V-gene family, and reads lacking a unique V-gene family were excluded. As a way to deal with suspected cross-contamination and a sequencing artifact, a later analysis dropped 640 or so nucleotide sequences that were highly shared and had low generation probability. In a later analysis, a clonal expansion index for each public chain was calculated from normalized within-repertoire ranks of inferred template counts. In a later analysis, generation probabilities were computed using a VDJ recombination model fitted to out-of-frame rearrangements, and the results were checked against IGoR. In a later analysis, hypergeometric tests were used to score TCR-TCR, TCR-HLA and TCR-CMV co-occurrence, with a repertoire-size bias correction applied to TCR pairs. False discovery rates were estimated in a later analysis by permuting HLA or CMV assignments 20 times. In a later analysis, co-occurring TCRs were grouped using DBSCAN, and TCRdist sequence similarity was added for clustering within HLA-allele-positive subsets. Co-occurrence clustering excluded repertoires with fewer than 30,000 or more than 120,000 public chains, plus five with anomalous nucleotide sharing. In TCRdb, the immuneACCESS table is reduced to in-frame sequences with V and J assigned. These tables do not hold every clone; where another copy was compared, an unresolved V gene accounts for under half, and the others remain unexplained. V, J and clone size reflect that table, while D and trimming were determined from the DNA. The sample table records some 180,000 clones; 77% of these occur just once. About 4% of the sample is in the top ten clones.

From its cysteine to its phenylalanine, the CDR3 spans 14 amino acids. The sequence is cut down to CDR3 DNA, 42 bases in frame from base 1. The germline V gene (reference sequence) supplies CDR1 GTSNPN and CDR2 SVGIG. The junction shows trimming of 5 bases on V and 7 bases on J, and the gene matches do not reach 13 bases of it. In total, roughly 710 healthy bone marrow donors made up the cohort. At the time of sampling, all cohort members were nominally healthy, though unrecorded immune exposures were likely present. The donor tested CMV seropositive and was one of the 289 seropositive cohort members. A peripheral blood sample was collected from each donor, and TCR beta sequencing was performed on peripheral blood mononuclear cells. The Qiagen DNeasy Blood Extraction Kit was used to extract genomic DNA from the blood cell samples.

The chain is encoded by TRBV30 joined to TRBJ1-1; a stretch of 7 junction bases matches TRBD1. Sequenced sample: PBMCs. The clonotype comes from a woman aged 60-75 years in good health and CMV-seropositive. The encoded CDR3 is CAWARGQRGLEAFF. The DNA is as follows: TGTGCCTGGGCCAGGGGACAGCGCGGTCTTGAAGCTTTCTTT.